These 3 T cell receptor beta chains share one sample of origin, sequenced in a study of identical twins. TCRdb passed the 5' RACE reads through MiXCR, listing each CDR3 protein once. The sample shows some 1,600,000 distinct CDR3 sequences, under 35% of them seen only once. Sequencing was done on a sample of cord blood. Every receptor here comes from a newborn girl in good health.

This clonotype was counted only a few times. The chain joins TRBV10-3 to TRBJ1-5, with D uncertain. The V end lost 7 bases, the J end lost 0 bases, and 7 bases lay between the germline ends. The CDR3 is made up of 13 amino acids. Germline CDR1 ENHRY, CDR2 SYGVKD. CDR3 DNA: TGTGCCATCAACCAGTATAGCAATCAGCCCCAGCATTTT. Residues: CAINQYSNQPQHF.

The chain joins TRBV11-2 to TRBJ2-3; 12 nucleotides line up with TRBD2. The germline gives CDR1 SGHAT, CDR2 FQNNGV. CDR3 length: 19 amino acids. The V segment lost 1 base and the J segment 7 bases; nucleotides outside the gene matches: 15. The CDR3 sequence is CASSLVRLAGGHSPHTQYF. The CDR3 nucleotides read TGTGCCAGCAGCTTAGTAAGGCTAGCGGGGGGGCACTCCCCACATACGCAGTATTTT.

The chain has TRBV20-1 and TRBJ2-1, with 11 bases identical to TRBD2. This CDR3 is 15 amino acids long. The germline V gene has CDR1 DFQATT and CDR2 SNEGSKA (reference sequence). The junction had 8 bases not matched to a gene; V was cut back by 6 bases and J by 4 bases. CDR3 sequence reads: CSATGGLAAYNEQFF. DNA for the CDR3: TGCAGTGCCACGGGGGGACTAGCGGCGTACAATGAGCAGTTCTTC.